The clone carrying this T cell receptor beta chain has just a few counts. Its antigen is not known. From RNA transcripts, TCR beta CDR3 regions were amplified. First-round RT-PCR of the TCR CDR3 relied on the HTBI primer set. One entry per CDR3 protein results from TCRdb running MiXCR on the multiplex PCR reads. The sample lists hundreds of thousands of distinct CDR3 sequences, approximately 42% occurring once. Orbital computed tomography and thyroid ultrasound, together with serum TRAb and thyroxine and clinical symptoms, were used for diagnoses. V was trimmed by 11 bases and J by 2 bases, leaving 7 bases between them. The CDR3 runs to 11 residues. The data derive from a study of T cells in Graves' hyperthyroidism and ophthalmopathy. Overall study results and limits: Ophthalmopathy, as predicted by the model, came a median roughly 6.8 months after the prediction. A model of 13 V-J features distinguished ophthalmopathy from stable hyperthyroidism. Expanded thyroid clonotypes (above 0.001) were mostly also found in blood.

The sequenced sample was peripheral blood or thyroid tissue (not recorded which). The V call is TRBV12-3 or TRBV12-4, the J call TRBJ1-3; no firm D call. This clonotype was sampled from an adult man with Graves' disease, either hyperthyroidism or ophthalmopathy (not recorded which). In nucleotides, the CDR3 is TGTGCCGTTTTTCCTGGAAACACCATATATTTT. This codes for CAVFPGNTIYF.